This TCR beta chain was documented in a study of blood T cell repertoires in COVID-19. The wider study: Acute-phase and convalescent COVID-19 samples originated in the United States, Italy and Spain.

The CDR3 runs 18 residues. V lost 0 bases to trimming and J lost 4 bases; unmatched junction nucleotides: 4. CDR1 and CDR2 from the germline V gene are WNHNN and SYGVQD (reference sequence). The Seattle site enrolled patients during active infection and followed them longitudinally. Original analysis: Quantification of nucleated cells was approximated via reference gene primer amplification. Clones were sequenced by immunoSEQ multiplex PCR, and TCRdb holds only the in-frame ones, with some missing. V and J calls and clone size are as listed in that table; D and trimming were resolved from the DNA. The repertoire includes 250,000 to 300,000 clones, roughly 86% of them detected once, and around 10% sits in the top ten.

Sequenced input: peripheral blood. This clonotype originated in a woman in her 30s with COVID-19, enrolled during active disease. The V and J genes are TRBV10-1 and TRBJ2-3, with 16 bases aligning to TRBD2. CDR3 amino acids: CASSESGLAGGPPDTQYF. The CDR3 DNA follows: TGCGCCAGCAGTGAGTCGGGACTAGCGGGAGGGCCCCCAGATACGCAGTATTTT.